One and the same sample provided the 22 T cell receptor beta chains below, sequenced in a study of blood T cell repertoires in COVID-19 (dated by TCRdb to the early 2020s). Library preparation employed the immunoSEQ multiplex PCR assay. TCRdb limited this immuneACCESS table to in-frame rearrangements with V and J called. A share of clones is missing; checked studies link under half to unresolved V genes, and the rest is unexplained. The sample table lists approximately 470,000 clones, about nine tenths of them with a count of one. The top ten constitute approximately 0.7% of the sample. Source material: PBMCs or T cells enriched from blood (not recorded which). The receptors were gathered from a woman in her late teens or twenties who had recovered from COVID-19.

CDR3 nucleotides: TGCGCCAGCAGCCACCCAACCCCCGAGACCTACGAGCAGTACTTC. The encoded protein is CASSHPTPETYEQYF. The chain has TRBV5-1 and TRBJ2-7; D is uncertain. The length of the CDR3 is 15 residues. Per germline, CDR1 SGHRS and CDR2 YFSETQ. V gave up 4 bases and J gave up 2 bases, with 16 bases separating them.

V gene TRBV18 combines with J gene TRBJ1-6; tentatively, D is TRBD1 (6 bases). CDR3 length equals 14 residues. Germline-derived CDR1 and CDR2 are KGHSH and LQKENI. Trimming took 2 bases from V and 7 from J, leaving 9 bases between them. The CDR3 reads CASSPGDKNSPLHF. CDR3 coding DNA: TGTGCCAGCTCACCAGGGGACAAAAATTCACCCCTCCACTTT.

This clone was counted a single time. The J gene is TRBJ1-1, the V gene TRBV28; TRBD1 aligns across 9 bases. This CDR3 has 15 amino acids. J was trimmed by 1 base and V by 4 bases; bases with no gene match: 4. Per germline, CDR1 MDHEN and CDR2 SYDVKM. CDR3 in DNA: TGTGCCAGCAGTTCGCCGGGACAGGGGAACACTGAAGCTTTCTTT. Translating gives CASSSPGQGNTEAFF.

J is TRBJ2-1 and V is TRBV4-1; perhaps TRBD2 as D (5 bases). V was cut by 0 bases and J by 5 bases, with 8 bases left in between. Germline CDR1 reads MGHRA; CDR2 reads YSYEKL. This CDR3 spans 14 amino acids. CDR3 in DNA: TGCGCCAGCAGCCAAGATCTAGCTGACAATGAGCAGTTCTTC. Protein product: CASSQDLADNEQFF.

The CDR3 here is CASSQGTGEETQYF. The CDR3 DNA follows: TGTGCCAGCAGCCAAGGGACTGGAGAAGAGACCCAGTACTTC. The chain recombines TRBV3-1 (or the pseudogene TRBV3-2) with TRBJ2-5; the D gene is possibly TRBD2 (5 bases). From germline, CDR1 is LGHDT and CDR2 YNNKEL (reference sequence). The CDR3 covers 14 residues. V was pared by 1 base and J by 3 bases, with 9 bases between.

The chain uses TRBV30 and TRBJ2-7; 9 bases line up with TRBD1. V shed 2 bases, J shed 5 bases, and the junction held 7 bases outside the gene matches. There are 14 residues in the CDR3. Per the germline V gene, CDR1 is GTSNPN and CDR2 is SVGIG (reference sequence). CDR3 sequence reads: CAWSPLGQGNEQYF. The CDR3 DNA follows: TGTGCCTGGAGTCCCCTGGGACAGGGTAACGAGCAGTACTTC.

This rearrangement joins TRBV28 to TRBJ1-1, with a weak D call TRBD1 (6 bases). The CDR3 runs 12 residues. CDR1 is MDHEN, CDR2 SYDVKM, per germline. V lost 6 bases and J lost 11, with 16 bases in between. CDR3 sequence (DNA): TGTGCCAGCAGCGGGAGGGGGGCGCCGGCTTTCTTT. Amino acid sequence: CASSGRGAPAFF.

The chain joins TRBV7-2 to TRBJ1-1; weak D call: TRBD1 (5 bases). Germline CDR1 reads SGHTA; CDR2 reads FQGNSA. This CDR3 is built from 14 residues. Trimming cost V 5 bases and J 6 bases, with 16 bases left between them. CDR3 sequence: CASSPRRGWAEAFF. The CDR3 nucleotides are TGTGCCAGCAGCCCTCGAAGGGGCTGGGCTGAAGCTTTCTTT.

The chain carries TRBV5-6 and TRBJ1-1; 7 positions agree with TRBD1. The CDR3 is 14 residues long. Germline V gives CDR1 SGHDT, CDR2 YYEEEE. J gave up 4 bases and V 2 bases, and 5 bases lay outside the gene matches. The DNA for the CDR3 is TGTGCCAGCAGCTTAACCAGGGGGAGCACTGAAGCTTTCTTT. Residues: CASSLTRGSTEAFF.

This rearrangement joins TRBV30 to TRBJ1-3; tentative D call: TRBD1 (6 bases). Germline V gene sequence: CDR1 GTSNPN, CDR2 SVGIG (reference sequence). Trimming stripped 0 bases from V and 2 bases from J, with 8 bases between. The CDR3 runs 14 residues. The CDR3 DNA reads TGTGCCTGGAGTGTTTCAGGGGCTGGAAACACCATATATTTT. Translating it yields CAWSVSGAGNTIYF. The full variable domain, with the rest looked up from reference TRBV30 and TRBJ1-3, is SQTIHQWPATLVQPVGSPLSLECTVEGTSNPNLYWYRQAAGRGLQLLFYSVGIGQISSEVPQNLSASRPQDRQFILSSKKLLLSDSGFYLCAWSVSGAGNTIYFGEGSWLTVV.

The chain is built from TRBV6-6 and TRBJ1-5; D is unresolved. This CDR3 is 14 amino acids long. Trimming left V 7 bases short and J 0 bases short, with 10 bases between. Looked up from germline, CDR1 is MNHNY and CDR2 is SVGAGI (reference sequence). The CDR3 is CASTPTYSNQPQHF. The CDR3 DNA sequence: TGTGCCAGCACCCCAACCTATAGCAATCAGCCCCAGCATTTT.

The chain combines TRBV3-1 (or the pseudogene TRBV3-2) with TRBJ1-4; unclear D gene. The ends were cut back, 2 bases at V and 1 base at J, with 5 bases in the middle. CDR3 length: 14 amino acids. Germline CDR1 reads LGHDT; CDR2 reads YNNKEL (reference sequence). CDR3 loop: CASSQILTNEKLFF. Here the CDR3 DNA reads TGTGCCAGCAGCCAAATTCTAACTAATGAAAAACTGTTTTTT.

V and J are TRBV27 and TRBJ1-2; D is uncertain. The CDR3 totals 14 residues. CDR1 and CDR2 from the germline V gene are MNHEY and SMNVEV (reference sequence). V shed 10 bases and J shed 2 bases, with 17 bases lying between them. The CDR3 sequence: CATRQIDKNYGYTF. Here the CDR3 DNA reads TGTGCCACCAGGCAAATAGACAAGAACTATGGCTACACCTTC.

The CDR3 spells CAWSWDRGRTGANVLTF. CDR3 in DNA: TGTGCCTGGAGTTGGGACAGGGGGAGGACTGGGGCCAACGTCCTGACTTTC. J is TRBJ2-6 and V is TRBV30; TRBD1 agrees at 11 bases. Trimming took 2 bases from V and 2 from J; bases not matched to a gene: 5. Germline CDR1 reads GTSNPN; CDR2 reads SVGIG (reference sequence). The CDR3 loop spans 17 amino acids.

The chain uses TRBV3-1 (or the pseudogene TRBV3-2) and TRBJ2-3; D ambiguous. The V end lost 5 bases, the J end lost 4 bases, and 16 bases lay between the germline ends. Germline CDR1 and CDR2: LGHDT and YNNKEL (reference sequence). The length of the CDR3 is 15 residues. The CDR3 region is CASSEARTSADTQYF. In DNA form, the CDR3 reads TGTGCCAGCAGCGAAGCCAGAACCTCCGCAGATACGCAGTATTTT.

This rearrangement joins TRBV25-1 to TRBJ1-5, with a tentative D call TRBD1 (5 bases). Germline V gene sequence: CDR1 MGHDK, CDR2 SYGVNS. The CDR3 is 14 residues long. With 4 bases removed from V and 5 bases from J, the gap between germline ends came to 12 bases. This CDR3 is CASSAGRGDQPQHF. The CDR3 nucleotides are TGTGCCAGCAGTGCAGGGCGTGGGGATCAGCCCCAGCATTTT. Drawing the rest from reference TRBV25-1 and TRBJ1-5, the complete variable domain is EADIYQTPRYLVIGTGKKITLECSQTMGHDKMYWYQQDPGMELHLIHYSYGVNSTEKGDLSSESTVSRIRTEHFPLTLESARPSHTSQYLCASSAGRGDQPQHFGDGTRLSIL.

The gene calls are TRBV6-6 and TRBJ2-3; D gene ambiguous. Germline V gene data show CDR1 as MNHNY and CDR2 as SVGAGI (reference sequence). Trimming removed 1 base at V and 4 bases at J, with 3 bases between. CDR3 length equals 12 residues. Here the CDR3 DNA reads TGTGCCAGCAGTTACTTATCAGATACGCAGTATTTT. This codes for CASSYLSDTQYF.

This rearrangement joins TRBV5-1 to TRBJ1-5; 10 bases agree with TRBD1. The V gene's germline CDR1 is SGHRS and CDR2 YFSETQ. The J segment lost 1 base and the V segment lost 4 bases, leaving 5 bases of the junction unmatched. The CDR3 runs to 16 residues. Written as DNA, the CDR3 is TGCGCCAGCAGCCCCGGGACAGGGGAGAGCAATCAGCCCCAGCATTTT. Translating gives CASSPGTGESNQPQHF.

The V call is TRBV7-2, the J call TRBJ2-2; TRBD2 aligns across 9 bases. The CDR3 is 19 amino acids. Germline assignment: CDR1 SGHTA and CDR2 FQGNSA. J gave up 6 bases and V 1 base, and 15 bases lay outside the gene matches. CDR3 region: CASSLVSLLAGGPAGELFF. DNA for the CDR3: TGTGCCAGCAGCTTAGTTTCCCTTCTCGCGGGGGGGCCGGCCGGGGAGCTGTTTTTT.

The chain couples TRBV6-1 to TRBJ2-5; 8 positions agree with TRBD2. V was clipped by 4 bases and J by 5 bases; unmatched bases: 12. The CDR3 totals 16 residues. Germline loops: CDR1 MNHNS, CDR2 SASEGT. CDR3 DNA: TGTGCCAGCAGTGTATTTGGTGCGGGGGGTCGTGAGACCCAGTACTTC. Translated, it gives CASSVFGAGGRETQYF.

The chain combines TRBV7-9 with TRBJ2-2; possibly TRBD2 for D (6 bases). The CDR3 has 15 residues. The V end lost 3 bases, the J end lost 2 bases, and 10 bases lay between the germline ends. Germline CDR1 and CDR2: SEHNR and FQNEAQ (reference sequence). CDR3 in DNA: TGTGCCAGCAGCTTGCGGGGTCCCAACACCGGGGAGCTGTTTTTT. Protein sequence: CASSLRGPNTGELFF.

This clone has a handful of counts. The V and J genes are TRBV11-2 and TRBJ2-6, with a tentative D call TRBD1 (6 bases). This CDR3 contains 19 residues. CDR1 and CDR2 from the germline V gene are SGHAT and FQNNGV. V lost 1 base to trimming and J lost 0 bases, with 16 bases between them. In DNA form, the CDR3 reads TGTGCCAGCAGCTTAGTAGCGTACGGACAGCCCTCTGGGGCCAACGTCCTGACTTTC. This translates into CASSLVAYGQPSGANVLTF.